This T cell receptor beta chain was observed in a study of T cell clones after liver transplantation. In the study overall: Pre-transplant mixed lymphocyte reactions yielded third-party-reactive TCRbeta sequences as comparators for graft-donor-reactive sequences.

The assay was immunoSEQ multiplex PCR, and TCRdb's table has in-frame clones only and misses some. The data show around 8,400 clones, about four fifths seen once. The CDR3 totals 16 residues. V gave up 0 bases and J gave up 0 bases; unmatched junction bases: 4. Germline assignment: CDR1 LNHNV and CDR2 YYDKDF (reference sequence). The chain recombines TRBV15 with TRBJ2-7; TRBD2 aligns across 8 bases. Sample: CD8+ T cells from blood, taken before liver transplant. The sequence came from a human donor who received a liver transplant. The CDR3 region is CATSRDRGGSSYEQYF. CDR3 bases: TGTGCCACCAGCAGAGATCGGGGGGGAAGCTCCTACGAGCAGTACTTC.